This TCR beta chain emerged from a study of CD8+ T cells in alopecia areata. Study results and limitations: It was less clear whether patients shared TCRs than it was in mice, possibly because of HLA.

For this clone: Its antigen is currently unknown.

This CDR3 is 13 amino acids long. Between the trimmed V and J ends, which lost 6 bases and 4 bases, there was a span of 12 bases. The germline V gene encodes CDR1 ENHRY and CDR2 SYGVKD. RNA, once extracted, was reverse transcribed into cDNA for use as the sequencing template. Data came from immunoSEQ multiplex PCR; TCRdb stores just in-frame clones and leaves some out. The sample lists over 150,000 clones; roughly 59% were seen once. The V and J genes are TRBV10-3 and TRBJ2-5, with D perhaps matching TRBD1 or TRBD2 (5 bases each). The clonotype comes from a human donor with alopecia areata. Sequences were derived from CD4+ T cells sorted from blood, sampled at week 0. CDR3 sequence: CAISNRDGETQYF. The CDR3 nucleotides are TGTGCCATCAGCAACCGGGACGGAGAGACCCAGTACTTC.